This T cell receptor beta chain was identified in a study of cytotoxic CD8 clonotypes in ibrutinib-treated CLL. The protocol was immunoSEQ multiplex PCR, while the TCRdb copy is restricted to in-frame clones and leaves out a portion. The sample holds over 100,000 clones, 58% seen once. Concerning this clone itself: What it recognizes is unknown.

Study-wide findings and caveats: Sampling times (in sustained-remission versus progressing patients) were not the same. Clonality (at baseline) was higher than in age-matched healthy donors and tracked circulating CD8+ T-cell counts.

Per germline, CDR1 LGHNA and CDR2 YSLEER. J lost 4 bases, V lost 0 bases, and 5 bases had no gene match. The length of the CDR3 is 15 residues. As input for TCR beta libraries, about 2 micrograms of genomic DNA came from cryopreserved PBMCs. The source is a human donor with chronic lymphocytic leukemia. Sequences were derived from PBMCs, sampled after 24 months of ibrutinib treatment. The chain couples TRBV4-3 to TRBJ1-2, with TRBD1 matching over 7 bases. This CDR3 is CASSQDRRGLYGYTF. The CDR3 DNA follows: TGCGCCAGCAGCCAAGATCGGAGGGGGCTCTATGGCTACACCTTC.